These T cell receptor beta chains were read from a single sample in a study of T cell clonotyping in hematopoietic cell transplantation. TCRdb's copy holds only in-frame clones and misses some; the assay was immunoSEQ multiplex PCR. The table includes 13,000 or so clones, around 90% detected once. Source material: peripheral blood mononuclear cells. The receptors were gathered from a man aged 30-40 years in good health. Some clones in this sample may be carry-over from other donors' samples. The CDR3 runs from the conserved cysteine through the conserved F or W. Fields, in order: V gene, J gene, D gene, clone size, CDR3 protein, CDR3 DNA. A D gene is named only where the DNA matches it firmly. Clone size is not always given. Where it is, it says once, few, many or a class for expanded clones.

v_gene: TRBV28
j_gene: TRBJ2-3
d_gene: .
abundance: .
CDR3aa: CASSPNTDTQYF
CDR3nt: TGTGCCAGCAGTCCTAACACAGATACGCAGTATTTT

v_gene: TRBV4-3
j_gene: TRBJ1-5
d_gene: .
abundance: .
CDR3aa: CASSQDLDGGYQPQHF
CDR3nt: TGCGCCAGCAGCCAAGATTTGGATGGGGGTTATCAGCCCCAGCATTTT

v_gene: TRBV5-8
j_gene: TRBJ2-1
d_gene: TRBD2
abundance: .
CDR3aa: CASSTRTSGSNEQFF
CDR3nt: TGTGCCAGCAGTACCCGGACTAGCGGGAGCAATGAGCAGTTCTTC

v_gene: TRBV19
j_gene: TRBJ2-5
d_gene: .
abundance: once
CDR3aa: CASSPGNNIQETQYF
CDR3nt: TGTGCCAGTAGTCCAGGGAACAATATCCAAGAGACCCAGTACTTC

v_gene: TRBV6-1
j_gene: TRBJ2-3
d_gene: .
abundance: .
CDR3aa: CASSEGLGEDTQYF
CDR3nt: TGTGCCAGCAGTGAAGGGCTAGGGGAGGATACGCAGTATTTT

v_gene: TRBV5-6
j_gene: TRBJ2-7
d_gene: TRBD1
abundance: .
CDR3aa: CASSLNQYRDRTYEQYF
CDR3nt: TGTGCCAGCAGCTTGAATCAGTACCGGGACAGAACCTACGAGCAGTACTTC

v_gene: TRBV30
j_gene: TRBJ1-1
d_gene: .
abundance: .
CDR3aa: CAWRGTFTTFF
CDR3nt: TGTGCCTGGAGGGGGACGTTCACAACTTTCTTT

v_gene: TRBV27
j_gene: TRBJ2-7
d_gene: .
abundance: .
CDR3aa: CASSSGLRLGYEQYF
CDR3nt: TGTGCCAGCAGTTCAGGTCTTCGACTTGGCTACGAGCAGTACTTC

v_gene: TRBV5-6
j_gene: TRBJ1-5
d_gene: .
abundance: .
CDR3aa: CASSLGGFNSNQPQHF
CDR3nt: TGTGCCAGCAGCTTGGGGGGTTTCAATAGCAATCAGCCCCAGCATTTT

v_gene: TRBV4-1
j_gene: TRBJ1-1
d_gene: .
abundance: .
CDR3aa: CASSQVQGRDFMNTEAFF
CDR3nt: TGCGCCAGCAGCCAAGTCCAGGGACGGGATTTCATGAACACTGAAGCTTTCTTT

v_gene: TRBV2
j_gene: TRBJ1-2
d_gene: .
abundance: .
CDR3aa: CASSEDGRGYTF
CDR3nt: TGTGCCAGCAGTGAAGACGGGAGAGGCTACACCTTC

v_gene: TRBV9
j_gene: TRBJ2-3
d_gene: .
abundance: .
CDR3aa: CASSVGTTSTDTQYF
CDR3nt: TGTGCCAGCAGCGTCGGGACAACTAGCACAGATACGCAGTATTTT